One sample yielded the 31 T cell receptor beta chains listed below, sequenced in a study of blood T cells in healthy people across ages. Primers used in a second PCR of roughly 6 to 11 cycles were a sample-barcoded 5' primer and a J-beta primer mix. TCRdb used MiXCR to reprocess the 5' RACE reads, holding one entry per CDR3 protein. The sample has some 320,000 distinct CDR3 sequences, 25% to 30% seen once. The material sequenced was blood. Receptor source: an older woman in good health.

The V and J genes are TRBV6-2 or TRBV6-3 and TRBJ1-2; a possible D gene is TRBD1 (6 bases). V lost 6 bases to trimming and J lost 3 bases, with 11 bases between them. The germline V gene encodes CDR1 MNHEY and CDR2 SVGEGT. CDR3 length: 13 amino acids. CDR3 amino acids: CASSPGADYGYTF. The CDR3 DNA sequence: TGTGCCAGCAGCCCGGGGGCCGACTATGGCTACACCTTC.

The chain combines TRBV3-1 with TRBJ1-5; D uncertain. The CDR3 runs 15 residues. CDR1 LGHDT and CDR2 YNNKEL come from the germline V gene (reference sequence). Trimming shortened V by 1 base and J by 0 bases, and 7 bases separated the two germline ends. CDR3 coding DNA: TGTGCCAGCAGCCAAGCAGTAAATAGCAATCAGCCCCAGCATTTT. It encodes CASSQAVNSNQPQHF.

The CDR3 coding sequence is TGTGCCATCCGCATTCAGGGACCCTATGGCTACACCTTC. Translation: CAIRIQGPYGYTF. The V and J genes are TRBV28 and TRBJ1-2, with D perhaps TRBD1 (5 bases). V lost 10 bases, J lost 4 bases, and 16 bases lay in between. CDR1 is MDHEN, CDR2 SYDVKM, per germline. The CDR3 has 13 amino acids.

This clonotype was observed at least ten times. This chain's CDR3 is CASSQDRGGNIQYF. The CDR3 bases are TGTGCCAGCAGCCAAGATCGAGGGGGGAACATTCAGTACTTC. The chain uses TRBV4-2 and TRBJ2-4; D is tentatively TRBD1 or TRBD2 (6 bases each). CDR3 length: 14 amino acids. CDR1 is LGHNA, CDR2 YNFKEQ, per germline. Trimming pared 0 bases from V and 7 bases from J, leaving 10 bases between.

The V gene is TRBV18, the J gene TRBJ1-2; D call uncertain. The CDR3 sequence is 13 residues long. The V gene's germline CDR1 is KGHSH and CDR2 LQKENI. The ends were cut back, 6 bases at V and 8 bases at J, with 16 bases in the middle. DNA of the CDR3: TGTGCCAGCTCCCCAATAGAGGCGGGCGGCTACACCTTC. This encodes CASSPIEAGGYTF.

This chain links TRBV9 with TRBJ1-2; D is possibly TRBD1 (5 bases). Between the trimmed V and J ends, which lost 3 bases and 8 bases, there was a span of 20 bases. The CDR3 sequence is 15 residues long. Germline V gene data show CDR1 as SGDLS and CDR2 as YYNGEE. The DNA for the CDR3 is TGTGCCAGCAGCGAGATGCGGGGACGGGTAGGAGGCTACACCTTC. This codes for CASSEMRGRVGGYTF. Variable domain in full (rest from reference TRBV9 and TRBJ1-2): DSGVTQTPKHLITATGQRVTLRCSPRSGDLSVYWYQQSLDQGLQFLIQYYNGEERAKGNILERFSAQQFPDLHSELNLSSLELGDSALYFCASSEMRGRVGGYTFGSGTRLTVV.

The gene calls are TRBV12-3 or TRBV12-4 and TRBJ2-7; perhaps TRBD1 as D (5 bases). The CDR3 totals 16 residues. Between the trimmed V and J ends, which lost 4 bases and 4 bases, there was a span of 20 bases. The CDR3 sequence is CASSSTGTGRVYEQYF. The CDR3 DNA reads as TGTGCCAGCAGTTCCACAGGAACGGGTAGAGTGTACGAGCAGTACTTC.

The chain recombines TRBV5-5 with TRBJ1-1; a weak D match, TRBD1 (5 bases). V lost 5 bases, J lost 1 base, and 9 bases lay in between. CDR3 length: 13 amino acids. Germline V gene sequence: CDR1 SGHKS, CDR2 YYEKEE (reference sequence). In nucleotides, the CDR3 is TGTGCCAGCAGGAGGGGCAGGAACACTGAAGCTTTCTTT. Translation: CASRRGRNTEAFF.

The CDR3 nucleotides read TGTGCCAGCACTGGGACTCGATACAATGAGCAGTTCTTC. It is translated as CASTGTRYNEQFF. The chain has TRBV28 and TRBJ2-1; possibly TRBD2 for D (6 bases). The germline V gene has CDR1 MDHEN and CDR2 SYDVKM. This CDR3 has 13 amino acids. V lost 7 bases to trimming and J lost 4 bases, with 11 bases between them.

This clonotype was detected only a few times. V gene TRBV20-1 combines with J gene TRBJ1-1, with D perhaps TRBD1 (6 bases). From germline, CDR1 is DFQATT and CDR2 SNEGSKA (reference sequence). CDR3 length equals 11 residues. In DNA form, the CDR3 reads TGCGGGGGCCCGGCGGACACTGAAGCTTTCTTT. This encodes CGGPADTEAFF.

The chain recombines TRBV6-1 with TRBJ2-5; the D gene is possibly TRBD1 (5 bases). CDR3 length equals 15 residues. Germline loops: CDR1 MNHNS, CDR2 SASEGT. V lost 4 bases to trimming and J lost 3 bases, with 15 bases between them. This chain's CDR3 is CASSGSIKGKETQYF. As DNA, the CDR3 is TGTGCCAGCAGTGGGTCCATTAAGGGGAAAGAGACCCAGTACTTC.

This clonotype has a handful of counts. The chain is built from TRBV10-3 and TRBJ2-7, with D perhaps TRBD1 (5 bases). With 3 bases removed from V and 0 bases from J, the gap between germline ends came to 9 bases. Germline V CDR1 and CDR2: ENHRY, SYGVKD. This CDR3 spans 14 amino acids. The CDR3 nucleotides read TGTGCCATCAGTGAATACGGACACTCCTACGAGCAGTACTTC. This gives the protein CAISEYGHSYEQYF.

The chain recombines TRBV6-5 with TRBJ2-3; D remains ambiguous. The CDR3 spans 13 residues. Germline V lookup: CDR1 MNHEY, CDR2 SVGAGI. The ends were cut back, 3 bases at V and 6 bases at J, with 10 bases in the middle. CDR3 nucleotides: TGTGCCAGCAGTTATGGGCCTAGGGATACGCAGTATTTT. It is translated as CASSYGPRDTQYF.

This clonotype came up a few times. V and J are TRBV21-1 and TRBJ2-5; TRBD2 is taken as the D call from the table, unchecked against the DNA. Matching the DNA end better, TRBJ2-7 makes the J call doubtful. TRBV21-1 is shown as a pseudogene. The CDR3 is made up of 17 amino acids. The CDR3: CASSKIPGTSGSYEQYF. In nucleotides, the CDR3 is TGTGCCAGCAGCAAGATCCCCGGGACTAGCGGGAGCTACGAGCAGTACTTC.

The chain joins TRBV5-1 to TRBJ2-3, with a tentative D call TRBD1 (6 bases). The CDR3 is made up of 16 amino acids. Germline loops: CDR1 SGHRS, CDR2 YFSETQ. Trimming took 0 bases from V and 1 from J, leaving 12 bases between them. The CDR3 sequence is CASSLDDPGGTDTQYF. The CDR3 nucleotides are TGCGCCAGCAGCTTGGACGACCCAGGGGGCACAGATACGCAGTATTTT.

This clonotype occurred a few times. This may come from a read error, since a much larger clone is one base off. The chain couples TRBV7-9 to TRBJ2-5; 8 bases match TRBD2. The J call is uncertain, as TRBJ2-7 better fits the DNA end. The germline V gene has CDR1 SEHNR and CDR2 FQNEAQ (reference sequence). This CDR3 is 15 amino acids long. The CDR3 here is CASSPVLAGSYEQYF. Here the CDR3 DNA reads TGTGCCAGCAGCCCCGTCTTAGCGGGAAGCTACGAGCAGTACTTC.

This clonotype was detected a few times. This CDR3 reads CATSRTGLDEQFF. As DNA, the CDR3 is TGTGCCACCAGCAGGACAGGGCTTGATGAGCAGTTCTTC. V is TRBV15 and J is TRBJ2-1, with 7 positions matching TRBD1. Germline trimming cut 3 bases from V and 8 bases from J; bases unmatched to any gene: 4. Germline V gives CDR1 LNHNV, CDR2 YYDKDF (reference sequence). CDR3 length equals 13 residues.

The sample holds one count of this clonotype. Given the absence of the conserved phenylalanine or tryptophan at the CDR3 end, a read error is likely. The chain uses TRBV12-3 or TRBV12-4 and TRBJ1-5; 10 positions match TRBD1. CDR3 size: 15 residues. Trimming removed 3 bases from V and 7 bases from J; junction bases left unmatched: 6. The CDR3 nucleotides read TGTGCCAGCAGTTTCCGGGACAGGGGAGACCAGCCCCAGCATTCT. This translates into CASSFRDRGDQPQHS.

The gene calls are TRBV5-6 and TRBJ2-4; D is undetermined. The CDR3 is made up of 13 amino acids. Trimming pared 4 bases from V and 6 bases from J, leaving 11 bases between. Germline lookup yields CDR1 SGHDT and CDR2 YYEEEE. The CDR3 nucleotides read TGTGCCAGCAGCCCTGACACCCGAAACATTCAGTACTTC. This translates into CASSPDTRNIQYF.

The chain uses TRBV12-3 or TRBV12-4 and TRBJ1-5, with TRBD1 identical over 8 bases. The CDR3 loop spans 16 amino acids. J lost 4 bases, V lost 5 bases, and 10 bases had no gene match. CDR3 residues: CASSPRTGRGNQPQHF. For the CDR3, the DNA is TGTGCCAGCAGTCCACGGACAGGGCGAGGGAATCAGCCCCAGCATTTT.

The rearrangement links TRBV6-5 to TRBJ1-6; 7 bases fit TRBD1. Trimming took 6 bases from V and 10 from J; bases not matched to a gene: 9. CDR1 and CDR2 from the germline V gene are MNHEY and SVGAGI. This CDR3 comprises 14 residues. CDR3 loop: CASREGGGGSPLHF. The CDR3 DNA reads as TGTGCCAGCAGGGAGGGAGGAGGGGGCTCACCCCTCCACTTT.

This clonotype occurred a few times. The chain combines TRBV15 with TRBJ2-2; D uncertain. V dropped 0 bases and J dropped 7 bases, with 9 bases sitting between them. Germline V CDR1 and CDR2: LNHNV, YYDKDF (reference sequence). The CDR3 totals 14 residues. The CDR3 coding sequence is TGTGCCACCAGCAGAGAGCCCGGCAACGGGGAGCTGTTTTTT. It specifies CATSREPGNGELFF.

In this sample, this clonotype turned up many times. CDR3 protein: CASTEAGTGTETQYF. CDR3 nucleotides: TGTGCCAGCACCGAAGCCGGGACAGGGACAGAGACCCAGTACTTC. This sequence joins TRBV6-2 or TRBV6-3 and TRBJ2-5; 9 positions match TRBD1. Germline CDR1 reads MNHEY; CDR2 reads SVGEGT. Trimming at V came to 7 bases and at J to 4 bases, leaving 10 bases not matched to a gene. The CDR3 has 15 residues.

The rearrangement uses TRBV29-1 and TRBJ2-7, with TRBD2 matching over 10 bases. The V and J ends lost 7 bases and 7 bases, in that order; junction bases with no gene match: 4. Germline CDR1 and CDR2: SQVTM and ANQGSEA. The CDR3 totals 11 residues. The CDR3 nucleotides read TGCAGCGCTCTTAGCGGGAGGGAGCAGTACTTC. This sequence encodes CSALSGREQYF.

V and J are TRBV25-1 and TRBJ2-1; 7 bases are a match to TRBD2. CDR1 MGHDK and CDR2 SYGVNS come from the germline V gene. J lost 3 bases, V lost 6 bases, and 8 bases had no gene match. The CDR3 sequence is 15 residues long. CDR3 protein: CASSVTASGYNEQFF. CDR3 bases: TGTGCCAGCAGCGTAACAGCTAGCGGCTACAATGAGCAGTTCTTC.

This clonotype was seen ten or more times. V gene TRBV7-2 combines with J gene TRBJ2-1; 12 nucleotides agree with TRBD2. The germline V gene has CDR1 SGHTA and CDR2 FQGNSA. V shed 4 bases and J 10 bases; nucleotides not matched to a gene: 17. CDR3 length: 18 residues. In nucleotides, the CDR3 is TGTGCCAGCAGCTCTAAGACTAGCGGGGGCCTAATGCGAGTGGAGCAGTTCTTC. Translation: CASSSKTSGGLMRVEQFF.

The chain has TRBV29-1 and TRBJ2-5; 8 bases agree with TRBD2. The end of the DNA aligns better with TRBJ2-1, so the J call may be wrong. The CDR3 covers 15 residues. The V gene's germline CDR1 is SQVTM and CDR2 ANQGSEA. The CDR3 protein is CSVPPGSGGYNEQFF. The CDR3 nucleotides read TGCAGCGTTCCCCCAGGGAGCGGGGGTTACAATGAGCAGTTCTTC.

V gene TRBV20-1 combines with J gene TRBJ2-2; D is ambiguous. The CDR3 consists of 17 residues. CDR1 is DFQATT, CDR2 SNEGSKA, per germline (reference sequence). The V end was cut by 0 bases, the J end by 0 bases, with 14 bases between. CDR3: CSAREATRHSNTGELFF. The CDR3 nucleotides read TGCAGTGCTAGAGAAGCGACCAGGCACTCGAACACCGGGGAGCTGTTTTTT.

The J gene is TRBJ2-5, the V gene TRBV28; tentatively, D is TRBD1 (8 bases). The J call is in doubt because the DNA end fits TRBJ2-1 better. This CDR3 is built from 17 residues. CDR1 is MDHEN, CDR2 SYDVKM, per germline. The CDR3 protein is CASSSPRGGRQGNEQFF. The CDR3 DNA reads as TGTGCCAGCAGTTCACCCAGGGGGGGGAGACAGGGGAATGAGCAGTTCTTC.

The chain combines TRBV27 with TRBJ2-7; D tentatively fits TRBD1 or TRBD2 (6 bases each). CDR1 is MNHEY and CDR2 is SMNVEV in the germline V gene (reference sequence). This CDR3 comprises 14 residues. V was shortened by 3 bases and J by 4 bases, with 13 bases between the two germline ends. DNA of the CDR3: TGTGCCAGCAGTTTTAAGGGGGGAATATACGAGCAGTACTTC. Encoded protein: CASSFKGGIYEQYF.

This clonotype turned up a few times. J is TRBJ2-3 and V is TRBV5-1, with no clear D. Germline V gene sequence: CDR1 SGHRS, CDR2 YFSETQ. The V end was cut by 1 base, the J end by 2 bases, with 11 bases between. The CDR3 totals 15 residues. The CDR3 DNA is TGCGCCAGCAGCTTGAGCGTTTCACCCACAGATACGCAGTATTTT. It yields the protein CASSLSVSPTDTQYF. Drawing the rest from reference TRBV5-1 and TRBJ2-3, the complete variable domain is KAGVTQTPRYLIKTRGQQVTLSCSPISGHRSVSWYQQTPGQGLQFLFEYFSETQRNKGNFPGRFSGRQFSNSRSEMNVSTLELGDSALYLCASSLSVSPTDTQYFGPGTRLTVL.